The present entry profiles one T cell receptor beta chain with its context. Germline-derived CDR1 and CDR2 are DFQATT and SNEGSKA (reference sequence). The V and J ends lost 0 bases and 10 bases respectively, with 10 bases between them. CDR3 length equals 11 residues. The data were produced by immunoSEQ multiplex PCR, yet TCRdb's version contains in-frame clones alone and is incomplete. This sample carries approximately 92,000 clones, over 80% of them seen once, and the ten largest clones take approximately 2.6%. The entry originates in a study of T cell changes during pregnancy in multiple sclerosis.

The sequence was collected from a female donor with multiple sclerosis, enrolled in a pregnancy study. This chain uses TRBV20-1 with TRBJ2-7; D not resolved. The sample in question was peripheral blood, obtained in the first trimester of pregnancy. The CDR3 DNA reads as TGCAGTGCTAGAGAATCCGGAGTTCAGTACTTC. Translated: CSARESGVQYF.